This T cell receptor beta chain was identified in a study of T cells after posttransplantation cyclophosphamide. This clone has at least ten counts. CDR3 length: 15 amino acids. Trimming left V 3 bases short and J 8 bases short, with 15 bases between. Germline V CDR1 and CDR2: KGHDR, SFDVKD. A marrow graft followed busulfan-fludarabine conditioning, with cyclophosphamide on days +3 and +4. Clones were read by immunoSEQ multiplex PCR, and TCRdb kept only the in-frame ones, dropping some. The sample presents some 10,000 clones, none singletons. The sequences come from PBMCs, collected after allogeneic stem cell transplant with posttransplant cyclophosphamide. The TCR originated in a female patient between 40 and 50 years old who received an allogeneic stem cell transplant from a related donor, was CMV-positive, and had no GVHD. Some of these T cells may belong to the graft donor. The chain has TRBV24-1 and TRBJ2-2; D remains ambiguous. CDR3 bases: TGTGCCACCAGTGATGCCTCGCACGGTGCAGGGGAGCTGTTTTTT. Encoded protein: CATSDASHGAGELFF.